The clone carrying this T cell receptor beta chain was counted many times. Its antigen remains unknown. Germline CDR1 is SQVTM and CDR2 is ANQGSEA. The ends were cut back, 6 bases at V and 3 bases at J, with 12 bases in the middle. The CDR3 runs 13 residues. This record belongs to a study of T cells in Graves' hyperthyroidism and ophthalmopathy. From RNA transcripts, TCR beta CDR3 regions were amplified. With the HTBI primer set, the TCR CDR3 went through a first round of RT-PCR. TCRdb reanalysed the multiplex PCR reads using MiXCR and keeps one entry per CDR3 protein. The sample lists 340,000 or so distinct CDR3 sequences, around 20% occurring once. Patients aged 18 to 65 with hyperthyroidism were newly diagnosed, with duration under 2 months. Any patient presenting with uncontrolled infection, other autoimmune disease, pregnancy or lactation was left out. Broader study findings: The model foresaw ophthalmopathy a median roughly 6 months prior to onset. Ophthalmopathy and stable hyperthyroidism were separated by a 13 V-J model.

The rearrangement uses TRBV29-1 and TRBJ1-3; perhaps TRBD1 as D (6 bases). This receptor was identified in a woman aged 45-65 years with Graves' hyperthyroidism. The sample was blood. The CDR3 sequence: CSVNSGVGNTIYF. DNA of the CDR3: TGCAGCGTCAACTCAGGGGTTGGAAACACCATATATTTT.